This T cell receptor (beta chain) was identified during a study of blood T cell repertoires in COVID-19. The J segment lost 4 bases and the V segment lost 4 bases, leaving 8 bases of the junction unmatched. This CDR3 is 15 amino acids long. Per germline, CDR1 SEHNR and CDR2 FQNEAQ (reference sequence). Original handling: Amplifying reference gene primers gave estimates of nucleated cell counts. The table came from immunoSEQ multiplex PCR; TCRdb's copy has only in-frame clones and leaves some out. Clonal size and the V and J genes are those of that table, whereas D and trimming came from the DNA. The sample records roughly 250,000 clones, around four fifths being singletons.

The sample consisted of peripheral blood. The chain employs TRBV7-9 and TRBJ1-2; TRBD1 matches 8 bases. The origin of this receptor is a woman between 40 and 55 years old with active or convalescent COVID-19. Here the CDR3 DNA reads TGTGCCAGCAGCTCAGACCGGGACAGGATCTATGGCTACACCTTC. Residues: CASSSDRDRIYGYTF. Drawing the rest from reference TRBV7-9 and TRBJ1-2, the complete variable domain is DTGVSQNPRHKITKRGQNVTFRCDPISEHNRLYWYRQTLGQGPEFLTYFQNEAQLEKSRLLSDRFSAERPKGSFSTLEIQRTEQGDSAMYLCASSSDRDRIYGYTFGSGTRLTVV.